This TCR beta chain is from a study of blood T cell repertoires in COVID-19. In the study overall: The United States, Italy and Spain supplied acute and convalescent COVID-19 samples.

Enrollment of patients from Seattle took place during active infection, with longitudinal follow-up. This CDR3 contains 13 residues. CDR1 is MRHNA and CDR2 is SNTAGT in the germline V gene. Trimming removed 5 bases from V and 6 bases from J; junction bases left unmatched: 3. Authors' methods: Estimation of nucleated cell counts relied on the amplification of reference gene primers. The data were produced by immunoSEQ multiplex PCR, yet TCRdb's version contains in-frame clones alone and is incomplete. That table is the source of V, J and clone size, and D and trimming were worked out from the DNA. The top ten clones hold 10% to 12% of a sample with around 280,000 clones, 88% of them seen once. This clone was observed a handful of times.

The V call is TRBV6-4, the J call TRBJ2-2; 7 bases are a match to TRBD2. The specimen sequenced was peripheral blood. This clonotype was sampled from a woman aged 25 to 39 with COVID-19, enrolled during active disease. The CDR3 is CASSPRGAGELFF. CDR3 sequence (DNA): TGTGCCAGCAGTCCCCGGGGGGCCGGGGAGCTGTTTTTT.